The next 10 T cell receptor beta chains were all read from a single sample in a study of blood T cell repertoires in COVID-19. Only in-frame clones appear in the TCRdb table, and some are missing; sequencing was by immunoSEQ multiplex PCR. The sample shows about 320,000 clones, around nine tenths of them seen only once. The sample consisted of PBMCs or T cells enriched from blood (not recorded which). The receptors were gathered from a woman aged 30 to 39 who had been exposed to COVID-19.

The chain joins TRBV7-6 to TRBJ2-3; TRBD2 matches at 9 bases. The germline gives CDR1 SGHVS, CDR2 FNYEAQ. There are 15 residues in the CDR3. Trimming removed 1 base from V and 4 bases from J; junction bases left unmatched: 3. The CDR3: CASSLDGLAPDTQYF. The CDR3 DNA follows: TGTGCCAGCAGCTTAGACGGACTAGCGCCAGATACGCAGTATTTT.

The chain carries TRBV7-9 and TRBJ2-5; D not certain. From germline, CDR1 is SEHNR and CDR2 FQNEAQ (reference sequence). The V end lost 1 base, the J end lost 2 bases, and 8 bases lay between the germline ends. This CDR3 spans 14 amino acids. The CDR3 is CASSLGVRQETQYF. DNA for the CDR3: TGTGCCAGCAGCTTAGGAGTGAGGCAAGAGACCCAGTACTTC.

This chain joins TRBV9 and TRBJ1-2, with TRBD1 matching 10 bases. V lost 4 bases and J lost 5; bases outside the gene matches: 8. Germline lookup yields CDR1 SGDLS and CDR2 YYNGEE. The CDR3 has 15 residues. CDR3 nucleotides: TGTGCCAGCAGCCTCCGGGACAGGGGTTGGTATGGCTACACCTTC. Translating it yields CASSLRDRGWYGYTF. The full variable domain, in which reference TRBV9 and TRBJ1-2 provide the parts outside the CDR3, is DSGVTQTPKHLITATGQRVTLRCSPRSGDLSVYWYQQSLDQGLQFLIQYYNGEERAKGNILERFSAQQFPDLHSELNLSSLELGDSALYFCASSLRDRGWYGYTFGSGTRLTVV.

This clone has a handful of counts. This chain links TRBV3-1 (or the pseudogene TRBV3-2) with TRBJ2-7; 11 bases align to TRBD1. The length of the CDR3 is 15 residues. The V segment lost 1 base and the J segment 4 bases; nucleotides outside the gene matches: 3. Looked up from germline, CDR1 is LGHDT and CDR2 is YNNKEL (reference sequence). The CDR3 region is CASSQGTGGAYEQYF. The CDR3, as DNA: TGTGCCAGCAGCCAAGGGACAGGGGGCGCGTACGAGCAGTACTTC.

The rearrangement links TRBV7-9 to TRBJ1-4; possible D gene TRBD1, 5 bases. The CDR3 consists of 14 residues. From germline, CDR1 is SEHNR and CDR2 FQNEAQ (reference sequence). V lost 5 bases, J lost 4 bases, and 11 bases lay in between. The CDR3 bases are TGTGCCAGCAGCACAGACAGAGTTAATGAAAAACTGTTTTTT. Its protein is CASSTDRVNEKLFF.

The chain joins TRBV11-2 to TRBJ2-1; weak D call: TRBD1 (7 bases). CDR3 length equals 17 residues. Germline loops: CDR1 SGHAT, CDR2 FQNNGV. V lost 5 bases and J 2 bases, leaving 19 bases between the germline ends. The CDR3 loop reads CASSAFPGGSPYNEQFF. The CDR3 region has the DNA TGTGCCAGCAGCGCGTTCCCAGGGGGGAGCCCCTACAATGAGCAGTTCTTC.

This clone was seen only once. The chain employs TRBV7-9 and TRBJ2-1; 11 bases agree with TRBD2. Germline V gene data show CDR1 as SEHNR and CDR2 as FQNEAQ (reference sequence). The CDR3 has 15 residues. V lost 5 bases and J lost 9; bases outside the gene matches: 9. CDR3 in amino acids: CASSHSGGDRGEQFF. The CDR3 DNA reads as TGTGCCAGCAGCCATAGCGGGGGGGATCGTGGTGAGCAGTTCTTC.

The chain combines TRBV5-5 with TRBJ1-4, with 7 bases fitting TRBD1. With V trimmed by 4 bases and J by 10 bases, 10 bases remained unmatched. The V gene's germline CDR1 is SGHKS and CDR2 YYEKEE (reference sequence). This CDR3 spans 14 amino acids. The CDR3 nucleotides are TGTGCCAGCAGCCCCTATAGGGGGCCCGGAAAACTGTTTTTT. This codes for CASSPYRGPGKLFF.

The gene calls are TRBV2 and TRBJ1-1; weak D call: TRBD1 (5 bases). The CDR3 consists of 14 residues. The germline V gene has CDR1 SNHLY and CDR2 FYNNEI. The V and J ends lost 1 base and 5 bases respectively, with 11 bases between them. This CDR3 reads CASSEVIGGTEAFF. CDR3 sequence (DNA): TGTGCCAGCAGTGAAGTGATCGGGGGTACTGAAGCTTTCTTT.

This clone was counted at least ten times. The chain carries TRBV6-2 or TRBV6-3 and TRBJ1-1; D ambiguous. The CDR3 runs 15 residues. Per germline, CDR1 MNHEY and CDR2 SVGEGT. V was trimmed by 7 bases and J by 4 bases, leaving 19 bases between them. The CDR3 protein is CASNPSEGESTEAFF. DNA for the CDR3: TGTGCCAGCAACCCGTCCGAGGGTGAAAGCACTGAAGCTTTCTTT.